This T cell receptor beta chain stems from a study of T cell responses to AZD1222 COVID-19 vaccine. The repertoire was sequenced with immunoSEQ multiplex PCR; TCRdb's copy has only in-frame clones and lacks some. Among approximately 110,000 clones listed, around 89% were seen once. This clone was recorded once. Germline V gives CDR1 MDHEN, CDR2 SYDVKM. This CDR3 has 12 amino acids. Between the trimmed V and J ends, which lost 8 bases and 7 bases, there was a span of 14 bases. The sequence derives from an adult who received the AZD1222 COVID-19 vaccine. The chain is built from TRBV28 and TRBJ1-2; possible D gene TRBD1, 5 bases. The material was peripheral blood, obtained 28 days after the second AZD1222 dose. CDR3 nucleotides: TGTGCCAGCTCCATAAGGGGTTTTGGCTACACCTTC. Translated: CASSIRGFGYTF.